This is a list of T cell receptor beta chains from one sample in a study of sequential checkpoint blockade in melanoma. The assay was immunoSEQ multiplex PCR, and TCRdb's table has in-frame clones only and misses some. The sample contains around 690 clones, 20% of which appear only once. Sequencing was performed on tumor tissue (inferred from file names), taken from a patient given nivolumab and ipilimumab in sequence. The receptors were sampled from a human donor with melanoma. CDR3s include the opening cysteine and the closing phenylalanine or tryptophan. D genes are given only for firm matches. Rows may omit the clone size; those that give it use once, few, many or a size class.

DNA: TGCAGCGCCGGCCCGGGGGAACTCACAGATACGCAGTATTTT; CDR3: CSAGPGELTDTQYF; length: 14; size: .; V: TRBV29-1; D: .; J: TRBJ2-3
DNA: TGTGCCAGCAGAGAGGACAGGGTTAACGATCAGCCCCAGCATTTT; CDR3: CASREDRVNDQPQHF; length: 15; size: medium-sized; V: TRBV9; D: TRBD1; J: TRBJ1-5
DNA: TGTGCCAGCACCCCTCAAGTTGCACTCAGCACAGATACGCAGTATTTT; CDR3: CASTPQVALSTDTQYF; length: 16; size: .; V: TRBV6-8; D: .; J: TRBJ2-3
DNA: TGTGCCAGCAGTTTGCCGGCGGAGAACAATCAGCCCCAGCATTTT; CDR3: CASSLPAENNQPQHF; length: 15; size: .; V: TRBV28; D: .; J: TRBJ1-5
DNA: TGTGCCAGCAGTTTCATTAGGGGAACGAACACTGAAGCTTTCTTT; CDR3: CASSFIRGTNTEAFF; length: 15; size: large; V: TRBV28; D: .; J: TRBJ1-1
DNA: TGCAGCGTTTATAGATCCGGGACAGCCAGCTACAATGAGCAGTTCTTC; CDR3: CSVYRSGTASYNEQFF; length: 16; size: .; V: TRBV29-1; D: TRBD1; J: TRBJ2-1
DNA: TGTGCCAGTAGTATAACCCAGGGACAGGTCGAGGCAGATACGCAGTATTTT; CDR3: CASSITQGQVEADTQYF; length: 17; size: .; V: TRBV19; D: TRBD1; J: TRBJ2-3
DNA: TGTGCCAGCAATAGAGGACAGTTTAACTATGGCTACACCTTC; CDR3: CASNRGQFNYGYTF; length: 14; size: few; V: TRBV6-8; D: .; J: TRBJ1-2
DNA: TGTGCCAGCAGCTTGGTGGAAAACTACTACAATGAGCAGTTCTTC; CDR3: CASSLVENYYNEQFF; length: 15; size: medium-sized; V: TRBV11-3; D: .; J: TRBJ2-1
DNA: TGTGCCAGTAGTTCACTCGCCGGCCAGAAGAATTCACCCCTCCACTTT; CDR3: CASSSLAGQKNSPLHF; length: 16; size: .; V: TRBV19; D: .; J: TRBJ1-6
DNA: TGTGCCAGCAGTCCCCGGCAGGGTCTCTCCTACGAGCAGTACTTC; CDR3: CASSPRQGLSYEQYF; length: 15; size: large; V: TRBV6-8; D: .; J: TRBJ2-7
DNA: TGTGCCAGCACCCCCGGGCAGGGAGACTATGGCTACACCTTC; CDR3: CASTPGQGDYGYTF; length: 14; size: medium-sized; V: TRBV11-3; D: .; J: TRBJ1-2
DNA: TGTGCCTGGAGTAGGAGGGTACGGGAGACCCAGTACTTC; CDR3: CAWSRRVRETQYF; length: 13; size: .; V: TRBV30; D: .; J: TRBJ2-5
DNA: TGTGCCAGGGGGGGCGGGGATACGCAGTATTTT; CDR3: CARGGGDTQYF; length: 11; size: few; V: TRBV30; D: .; J: TRBJ2-3
DNA: TGTGCCTGGAGTAGGTTGTGGACTGAAGCTTTCTTT; CDR3: CAWSRLWTEAFF; length: 12; size: few; V: TRBV30; D: .; J: TRBJ1-1
DNA: TGTGCCAGCAGTCCATCCCCCCCGGACAGACTTACCTACGAGCAGTACTTC; CDR3: CASSPSPPDRLTYEQYF; length: 17; size: large; V: TRBV11-3; D: .; J: TRBJ2-7
DNA: TGTGCCATCAGGGCTAGCGGGAACCTCTACAATGAGCAGTTCTTC; CDR3: CAIRASGNLYNEQFF; length: 15; size: few; V: TRBV6-8; D: TRBD2; J: TRBJ2-1
DNA: TGCGCCAGCAGCCAAGGAGCCATTAGCAATCAGCCCCAGCATTTT; CDR3: CASSQGAISNQPQHF; length: 15; size: medium-sized; V: TRBV4-1; D: .; J: TRBJ1-5
DNA: TGTGCCAGCAGCTGGTCCCTAGCGGGGGCAGATACGCAGTATTTT; CDR3: CASSWSLAGADTQYF; length: 15; size: many; V: TRBV11-3; D: TRBD2; J: TRBJ2-3
DNA: TGTGCCAGCAGCTTTTTTTCAGATTTAGATACGCAGTATTTT; CDR3: CASSFFSDLDTQYF; length: 14; size: medium-sized; V: TRBV11-3; D: .; J: TRBJ2-3
DNA: TGCGCCAGCAGCTTACTTGGGGACAGGGGGCCAGATACGCAGTATTTT; CDR3: CASSLLGDRGPDTQYF; length: 16; size: .; V: TRBV5-1; D: TRBD1; J: TRBJ2-3
DNA: TGTGCCATCAGTGAGGCGATAGGGAATGAAGCTTTCTTT; CDR3: CAISEAIGNEAFF; length: 13; size: .; V: TRBV10-3; D: .; J: TRBJ1-1
DNA: TGTGCCAGCAGCTTGGTTGGTATACAATCCGTGAAAGGCTACACCTTC; CDR3: CASSLVGIQSVKGYTF; length: 16; size: medium-sized; V: TRBV11-3; D: .; J: TRBJ1-2
DNA: TGTGCCAGCTCACCACAGAGACGGGCTAATGAAAAACTGTTTTTT; CDR3: CASSPQRRANEKLFF; length: 15; size: .; V: TRBV18; D: .; J: TRBJ1-4
DNA: TGTGCCAGCAGTTACTCGAACAGCAACCCCTCCTACGAGCAGTACTTC; CDR3: CASSYSNSNPSYEQYF; length: 16; size: medium-sized; V: TRBV6-8; D: .; J: TRBJ2-7
DNA: TGTGCCAGCAGCCCGATGAGCGCCTCCGGGGAGCTGTTTTTT; CDR3: CASSPMSASGELFF; length: 14; size: hyperexpanded; V: TRBV28; D: .; J: TRBJ2-2
DNA: TGTGCCAGTAGTATAGAGGGCCTCGGCAATCAGCCCCAGCATTTT; CDR3: CASSIEGLGNQPQHF; length: 15; size: .; V: TRBV19; D: .; J: TRBJ1-5
DNA: TGTGCCAGCAGAGGGGTAGCGGGTCGTCCTAACACCGGGGAGCTGTTTTTT; CDR3: CASRGVAGRPNTGELFF; length: 17; size: .; V: TRBV6-8; D: TRBD2; J: TRBJ2-2
DNA: TGTGCCAGCAGTTTAGCGGAAAGGGGCTCGAAGCCCCAGCATTTT; CDR3: CASSLAERGSKPQHF; length: 15; size: few; V: TRBV28; D: .; J: TRBJ1-5
DNA: TGTGCCAGCAGTTTAATTGCAACTAATGAAAAACTGTTTTTT; CDR3: CASSLIATNEKLFF; length: 14; size: large; V: TRBV11-3; D: .; J: TRBJ1-4
DNA: TGTGCCAGCAGCCGCCGGACAGGGGACGACTATGGCTACACCTTC; CDR3: CASSRRTGDDYGYTF; length: 15; size: medium-sized; V: TRBV11-3; D: TRBD1; J: TRBJ1-2
DNA: TGTGCCAGCAGTGCCGAAGTTGGGGGACGCTATGGCTACACCTTC; CDR3: CASSAEVGGRYGYTF; length: 15; size: medium-sized; V: TRBV9; D: .; J: TRBJ1-2
DNA: TGCGCCAGCAGCGTGACAGGGGGCGAGTCAGAGACCCAGTACTTC; CDR3: CASSVTGGESETQYF; length: 15; size: .; V: TRBV5-1; D: TRBD1; J: TRBJ2-5
DNA: TGTGCCAGTAGTCGCCGGCGACTAGCGGCCACCGGGGAGCAGTTCTTC; CDR3: CASSRRRLAATGEQFF; length: 16; size: .; V: TRBV19; D: TRBD2; J: TRBJ2-1
DNA: TGCGCCAGCAGGGGGGACTACTACACCGGGGAGCTGTTTTTT; CDR3: CASRGDYYTGELFF; length: 14; size: once; V: TRBV10-2; D: TRBD2; J: TRBJ2-2
DNA: TGTGCCAGCAGCTTAGGCGGCGGCCAGAGTAACTATGGCTACACCTTC; CDR3: CASSLGGGQSNYGYTF; length: 16; size: medium-sized; V: TRBV11-3; D: .; J: TRBJ1-2
DNA: TGTGCCAGCAGTTACTCAGAGGGGGCCCCCCGTAACAATGAGCAGTTCTTC; CDR3: CASSYSEGAPRNNEQFF; length: 17; size: few; V: TRBV6-8; D: TRBD1; J: TRBJ2-1
DNA: TGTGCCAGCAGCTTGGGGACGGGGGGTTATGGCTACACCTTC; CDR3: CASSLGTGGYGYTF; length: 14; size: few; V: TRBV11-3; D: .; J: TRBJ1-2
DNA: TGTGCCAGCAGTTACACCCTTATCGGGGGGGCGACAGATACGCAGTATTTT; CDR3: CASSYTLIGGATDTQYF; length: 17; size: .; V: TRBV6-8; D: TRBD2; J: TRBJ2-3
DNA: TGTGCCAGCACCAAGGACAGGGTAAAGGTGAACACTGAAGCTTTCTTT; CDR3: CASTKDRVKVNTEAFF; length: 16; size: .; V: TRBV6-8; D: TRBD1; J: TRBJ1-1
DNA: TGTGCCAGCAGCTACCCCCCGCAGACAGCTGGAAACACCATATATTTT; CDR3: CASSYPPQTAGNTIYF; length: 16; size: .; V: TRBV6-8; D: .; J: TRBJ1-3
DNA: TGTGCCAGCAGTTTAGGGGGGAACCTACCCTATGGCTACACCTTC; CDR3: CASSLGGNLPYGYTF; length: 15; size: few; V: TRBV28; D: .; J: TRBJ1-2
DNA: TGTGCCAGCAGCGTAGAGGGCGCAATAAACACCGGGGAGCTGTTTTTT; CDR3: CASSVEGAINTGELFF; length: 16; size: .; V: TRBV9; D: .; J: TRBJ2-2
DNA: TGCGCCAGCAGCCAAGCCGACAGGGCAGGCAACTATGGCTACACCTTC; CDR3: CASSQADRAGNYGYTF; length: 16; size: .; V: TRBV4-1; D: TRBD1; J: TRBJ1-2
DNA: TGTGCCAGCAGCTCTAGACTAGCGGGGGGCACAGATACGCAGTATTTT; CDR3: CASSSRLAGGTDTQYF; length: 16; size: .; V: TRBV11-3; D: TRBD2; J: TRBJ2-3